The 8 T cell receptor beta chains below were found in one sample sequenced in a study of T cell repertoires in ileal Crohn's disease. The method was immunoSEQ multiplex PCR; TCRdb's version includes in-frame clones alone and lacks a portion of them. Of about 16,000 clones in the sample, around 70% were seen once. The time point denotes: neoterminal ileum biopsy at postoperative endoscopy, about 6 months after surgery. The sequencing input was ileal tissue. Every receptor here comes from an adult with Crohn's disease.

The CDR3 region is CASSPRRRLNTGELFF. Written as DNA, the CDR3 is TGTGCCAGCAGTCCACGAAGGAGACTGAACACCGGGGAGCTGTTTTTT. This sequence joins TRBV27 and TRBJ2-2; D is unresolved. V was pared by 5 bases and J by 1 base, with 14 bases between. The CDR3 is 16 residues long. Germline values: CDR1 MNHEY, CDR2 SMNVEV (reference sequence).

This clone was seen once. The chain combines TRBV13 with TRBJ2-1; 8 nucleotides agree with TRBD1. CDR1 is PRHDT and CDR2 is FYEKMQ in the germline V gene (reference sequence). CDR3 size: 16 residues. V dropped 5 bases and J dropped 5; count of bases not matched to a gene: 11. The CDR3 DNA reads TGTGCCAGCAGCCCCTGGACAGGGCCGAGCAACAATGAGCAGTTCTTC. It encodes CASSPWTGPSNNEQFF.

The V and J genes are TRBV6-8 and TRBJ2-7, with 9 bases that match TRBD1. The CDR3 has 18 amino acids. The J segment lost 2 bases and the V segment lost 5 bases, leaving 16 bases of the junction unmatched. Looked up from germline, CDR1 is MNHGY and CDR2 is SAAAGT. The CDR3 reads CASSRTGVYPCTTYEQYF. The CDR3 DNA sequence: TGTGCCAGCAGTCGGACAGGGGTCTACCCATGCACTACCTACGAGCAGTACTTC.

The chain joins TRBV7-8 to TRBJ1-5, with unresolved D. Germline assignment: CDR1 SGHVS and CDR2 FQNEAQ. Trimming removed 3 bases from V and 4 bases from J, with 7 bases in between. The CDR3 runs 13 residues. CDR3 in DNA: TGTGCCAGCAGCTTCGAGCTTAATCAGCCCCAGCATTTT. Its protein is CASSFELNQPQHF.

This rearrangement joins TRBV6-5 to TRBJ2-3, with a tentative D call TRBD1 (5 bases). Germline V gene data show CDR1 as MNHEY and CDR2 as SVGAGI. CDR3 length: 13 residues. The V end was cut by 6 bases, the J end by 2 bases, with 9 bases between. The CDR3 DNA follows: TGTGCCAGCAGCCGACAGATCACAGATACGCAGTATTTT. Residues: CASSRQITDTQYF.

CDR3 in DNA: TGTGCCAGCAGCTTAGGGGCCCCCTCCGAGCAGTACTTC. Translating it yields CASSLGAPSEQYF. The rearrangement joins TRBV7-6 to TRBJ2-7, with no clear D. CDR1 is SGHVS and CDR2 is FNYEAQ in the germline V gene. This CDR3 spans 13 amino acids. V lost 1 base to trimming and J lost 6 bases, with 10 bases between them.

As regards this clone: Other DNA sequences within the sample encode an identical CDR3. This chain uses TRBV6-5 with TRBJ2-5; 11 bases match TRBD1. There are 13 residues in the CDR3. CDR1 is MNHEY and CDR2 is SVGAGI in the germline V gene. V shed 5 bases and J 7 bases; nucleotides not matched to a gene: 3. As DNA, the CDR3 is TGTGCCAGCAGTGGGACAGGGGGGTGGACCCAGTACTTC. It yields the protein CASSGTGGWTQYF.

This clone was observed a handful of times. The chain is built from TRBV30 and TRBJ2-3; TRBD2 might be the D (6 bases). Trimming cost V 1 base and J 5 bases, with 13 bases left between them. The germline gives CDR1 GTSNPN, CDR2 SVGIG (reference sequence). This CDR3 is built from 14 residues. CDR3 sequence (DNA): TGTGCCTGGAGTGGGAGCGGGTGGGTAGATACGCAGTATTTT. Its protein product is CAWSGSGWVDTQYF.